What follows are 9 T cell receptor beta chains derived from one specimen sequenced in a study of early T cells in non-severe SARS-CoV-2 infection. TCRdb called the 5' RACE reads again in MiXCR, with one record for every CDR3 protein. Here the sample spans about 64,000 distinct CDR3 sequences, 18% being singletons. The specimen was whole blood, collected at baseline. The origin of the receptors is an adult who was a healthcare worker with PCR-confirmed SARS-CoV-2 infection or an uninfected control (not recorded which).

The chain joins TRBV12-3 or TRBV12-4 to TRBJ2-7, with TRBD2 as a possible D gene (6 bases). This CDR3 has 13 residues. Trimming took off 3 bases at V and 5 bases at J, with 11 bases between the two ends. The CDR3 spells CASSLSGGDEQYF. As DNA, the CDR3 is TGTGCCAGCAGTTTGAGTGGAGGGGACGAGCAGTACTTC.

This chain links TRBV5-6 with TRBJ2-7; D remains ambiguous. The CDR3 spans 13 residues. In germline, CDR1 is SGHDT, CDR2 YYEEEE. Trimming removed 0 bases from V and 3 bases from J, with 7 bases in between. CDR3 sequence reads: CASSLDSFYEQYF. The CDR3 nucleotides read TGTGCCAGCAGCTTGGACAGTTTCTACGAGCAGTACTTC.

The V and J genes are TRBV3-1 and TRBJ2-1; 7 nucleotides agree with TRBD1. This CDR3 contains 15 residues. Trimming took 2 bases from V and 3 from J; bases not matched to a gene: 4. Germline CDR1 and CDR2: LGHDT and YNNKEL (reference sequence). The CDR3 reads CASSQRQGDYNEQFF. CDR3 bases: TGTGCCAGCAGCCAAAGACAGGGTGACTACAATGAGCAGTTCTTC.

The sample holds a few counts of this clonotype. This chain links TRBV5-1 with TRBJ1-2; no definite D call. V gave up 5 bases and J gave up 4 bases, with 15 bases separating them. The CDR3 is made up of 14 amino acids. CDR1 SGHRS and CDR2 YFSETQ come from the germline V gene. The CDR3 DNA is TGCGCCAGCAGTGCGTGGAAGTCAGTCTATGGCTACACCTTC. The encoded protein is CASSAWKSVYGYTF.

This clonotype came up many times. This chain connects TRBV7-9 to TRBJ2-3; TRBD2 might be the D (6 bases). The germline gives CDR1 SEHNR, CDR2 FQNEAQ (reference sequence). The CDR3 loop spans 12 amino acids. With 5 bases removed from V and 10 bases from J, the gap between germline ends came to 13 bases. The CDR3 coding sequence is TGTGCCAGCAGCCATTCGGGAGTGGCGCAGTATTTT. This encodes CASSHSGVAQYF.

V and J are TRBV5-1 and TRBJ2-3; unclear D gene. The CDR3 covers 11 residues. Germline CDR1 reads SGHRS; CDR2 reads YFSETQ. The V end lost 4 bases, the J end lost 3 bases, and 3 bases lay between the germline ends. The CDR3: CASSATDTQYF. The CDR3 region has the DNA TGCGCCAGCAGCGCAACAGATACGCAGTATTTT.

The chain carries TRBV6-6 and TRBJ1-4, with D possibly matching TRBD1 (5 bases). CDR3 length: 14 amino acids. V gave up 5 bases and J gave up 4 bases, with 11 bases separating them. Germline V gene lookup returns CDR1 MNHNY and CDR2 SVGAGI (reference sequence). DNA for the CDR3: TGTGCCAGCAGTCTTGACAGCCTTAATGAAAAACTGTTTTTT. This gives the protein CASSLDSLNEKLFF.

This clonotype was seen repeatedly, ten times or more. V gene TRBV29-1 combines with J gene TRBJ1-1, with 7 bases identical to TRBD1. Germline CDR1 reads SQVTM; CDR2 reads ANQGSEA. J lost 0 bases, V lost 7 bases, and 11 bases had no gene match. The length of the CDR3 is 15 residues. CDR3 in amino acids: CSAEVQGPLNTEAFF. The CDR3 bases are TGCAGCGCCGAGGTACAGGGGCCTTTGAACACTGAAGCTTTCTTT. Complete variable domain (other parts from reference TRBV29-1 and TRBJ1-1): SAVISQKPSRDICQRGTSLTIQCQVDSQVTMMFWYRQQPGQSLTLIATANQGSEATYESGFVIDKFPISRPNLTFSTLTVSNMSPEDSSIYLCSAEVQGPLNTEAFFGQGTRLTVV.

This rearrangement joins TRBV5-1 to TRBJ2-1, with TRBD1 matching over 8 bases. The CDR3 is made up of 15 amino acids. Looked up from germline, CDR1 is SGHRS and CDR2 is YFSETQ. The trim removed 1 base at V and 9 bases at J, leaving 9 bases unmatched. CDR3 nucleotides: TGCGCCAGCAGCTTGCAACAGGGGGAATTAGGTGAGCAGTTCTTC. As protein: CASSLQQGELGEQFF.